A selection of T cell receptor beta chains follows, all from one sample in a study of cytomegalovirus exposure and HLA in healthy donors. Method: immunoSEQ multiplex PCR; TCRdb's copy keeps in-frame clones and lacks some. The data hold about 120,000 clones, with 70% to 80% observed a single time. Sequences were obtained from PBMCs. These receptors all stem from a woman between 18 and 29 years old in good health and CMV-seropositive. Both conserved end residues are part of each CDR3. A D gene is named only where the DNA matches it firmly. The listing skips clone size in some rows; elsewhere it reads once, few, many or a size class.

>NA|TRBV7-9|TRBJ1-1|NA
CASSAPSRDRAFF
TGTGCCAGCAGCGCACCTTCGAGAGATAGAGCTTTCTTT
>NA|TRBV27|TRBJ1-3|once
CASSLVRGSGNTIYF
TGTGCCAGCAGTTTAGTCAGGGGATCTGGAAACACCATATATTTT
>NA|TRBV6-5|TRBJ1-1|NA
CASSYSGRPHFTEAFF
TGTGCCAGCAGTTACTCTGGCAGGCCGCATTTCACTGAAGCTTTCTTT
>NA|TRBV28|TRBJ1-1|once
CASSLAYRWRQSIFMNTEAFF
TGTGCCAGCAGTTTAGCGTACCGTTGGAGACAGTCTATTTTCATGAACACTGAAGCTTTCTTT
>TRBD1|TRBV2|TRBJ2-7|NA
CASSLAGTVYEQYF
TGTGCCAGCAGTTTAGCCGGGACAGTCTACGAGCAGTACTTC
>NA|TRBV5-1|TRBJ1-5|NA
CASSLETGPSQPQHF
TGCGCCAGCAGCTTGGAGACAGGCCCTAGTCAGCCCCAGCATTTT
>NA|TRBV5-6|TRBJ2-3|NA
CASSLRYSKDTQYF
TGTGCCAGCAGCTTGCGCTATTCAAAGGATACGCAGTATTTT
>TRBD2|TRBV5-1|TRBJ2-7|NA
CASSWGLAGPDHEQYF
TGCGCCAGCAGCTGGGGACTAGCGGGACCGGACCACGAGCAGTACTTC
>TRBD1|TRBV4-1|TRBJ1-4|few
CASSQPGTGVGKLFF
TGCGCCAGCAGCCAGCCAGGGACAGGGGTGGGAAAACTGTTTTTT
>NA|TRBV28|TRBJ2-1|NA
CASSLRGDEQFF
TGTGCCAGCAGTTTACGAGGCGATGAGCAGTTCTTC
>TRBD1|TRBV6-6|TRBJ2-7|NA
CASSYSTGIANEQYF
TGTGCCAGCAGTTATTCGACAGGGATTGCGAACGAGCAGTACTTC
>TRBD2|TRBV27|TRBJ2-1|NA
CASKREGSYNEQFF
TGTGCCAGCAAGCGGGAGGGAAGCTACAATGAGCAGTTCTTC
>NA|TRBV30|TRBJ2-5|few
CAWSDPGTARETQYF
TGTGCCTGGAGTGACCCGGGAACAGCCAGGGAGACCCAGTACTTC
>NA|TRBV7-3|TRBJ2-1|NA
CASSLYGGAEYNEQFF
TGTGCCAGCAGCTTATATGGTGGGGCCGAATACAATGAGCAGTTCTTC
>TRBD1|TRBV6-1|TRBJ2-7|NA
CATTRDRGYEQYF
TGTGCCACTACCCGGGACAGGGGTTACGAGCAGTACTTC
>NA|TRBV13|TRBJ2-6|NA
CASSLARDLAGANVLTF
TGTGCCAGCAGCTTAGCCCGGGACTTGGCTGGGGCCAACGTCCTGACTTTC
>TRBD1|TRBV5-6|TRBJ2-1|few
CASSSDRGRHGLVDEQFF
TGTGCCAGCAGCAGCGACAGGGGCCGCCATGGGTTAGTCGATGAGCAGTTCTTC
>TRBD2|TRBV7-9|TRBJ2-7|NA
CASTSIGLAGGVQYF
TGTGCCAGCACCTCCATTGGGCTAGCGGGAGGGGTGCAGTACTTC
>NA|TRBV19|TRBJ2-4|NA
CASSVGRVKNIQYF
TGTGCCAGTAGTGTGGGTCGGGTCAAAAACATTCAGTACTTC
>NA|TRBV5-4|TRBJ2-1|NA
CASSFGGASYNEQFF
TGTGCCAGCAGCTTCGGCGGGGCCTCCTACAATGAGCAGTTCTTC
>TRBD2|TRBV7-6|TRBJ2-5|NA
CASSIGLAGVGETQYF
TGTGCCAGCAGCATCGGACTAGCGGGAGTAGGAGAGACCCAGTACTTC
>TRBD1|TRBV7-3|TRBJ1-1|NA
CASTQGGNTEAFF
TGTGCCAGTACACAGGGGGGGAACACTGAAGCTTTCTTT
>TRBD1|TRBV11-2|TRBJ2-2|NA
CASSPWTGNTGELFF
TGTGCCAGCAGCCCTTGGACAGGAAACACCGGGGAGCTGTTTTTT
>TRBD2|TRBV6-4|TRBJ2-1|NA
CASSELAVTNEQFF
TGTGCCAGCAGTGAACTAGCGGTAACAAATGAGCAGTTCTTC
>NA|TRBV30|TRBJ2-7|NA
CAWNPGIREQYF
TGTGCCTGGAACCCAGGGATCAGGGAGCAGTACTTC
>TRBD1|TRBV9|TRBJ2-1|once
CASSVDSRGPEQFF
TGTGCCAGCAGCGTAGATTCAAGGGGGCCAGAGCAGTTCTTC
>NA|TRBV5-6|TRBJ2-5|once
CASSPPGRGQETQYF
TGTGCCAGCAGCCCTCCTGGAAGGGGCCAAGAGACCCAGTACTTC
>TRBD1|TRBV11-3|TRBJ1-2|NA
CASSSWTGSDYGYTF
TGTGCCAGCAGCTCATGGACAGGGTCGGACTATGGCTACACCTTC
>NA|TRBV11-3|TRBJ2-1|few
CASSSRSSYNEQFF
TGTGCCAGCAGCTCTAGGTCTAGCTACAATGAGCAGTTCTTC
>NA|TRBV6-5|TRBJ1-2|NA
CASGRGDAGYTF
TGTGCCAGCGGCCGGGGGGACGCCGGCTACACCTTC
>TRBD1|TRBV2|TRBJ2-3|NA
CASSEGGQGRDTQYF
TGTGCCAGCAGTGAAGGTGGACAGGGGAGAGATACGCAGTATTTT
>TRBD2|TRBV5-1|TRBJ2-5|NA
CASSRRGEQETQYF
TGCGCCAGCAGCCGACGGGGGGAGCAAGAGACCCAGTACTTC
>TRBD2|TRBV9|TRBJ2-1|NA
CASSVSGGEGWNEQFF
TGTGCCAGCAGCGTATCGGGTGGGGAGGGTTGGAATGAGCAGTTCTTC